These 11 T cell receptor beta chains were all obtained from the same sample, sequenced in a study of T cells in Graves' hyperthyroidism and ophthalmopathy. RNA transcripts yielded amplified TCR beta CDR3 regions. Carried out on the TCR CDR3, a first-round RT-PCR used the HTBI primer set. TCRdb used MiXCR to reprocess the multiplex PCR reads, holding one entry per CDR3 protein. The data show around 350,000 distinct CDR3 sequences, 15% seen once. The sequenced sample consisted of blood. Receptor source: an older woman with Graves' ophthalmopathy.

Note on this clonotype: This clone may be a read error of a much larger clone one base away. The rearrangement joins TRBV28 to TRBJ2-7, with 8 bases lining up with TRBD1. This CDR3 is built from 14 residues. Unmatched junction bases numbered 6, after V lost 2 bases and J lost 6 bases. The V gene's germline CDR1 is MDHEN and CDR2 SYDVKM. This CDR3 is CASSLGTGISEQYF. In DNA, the CDR3 is TGTGCCAGCAGTTTAGGGACAGGCATAAGCGAGCAGTACTTC.

The sample holds a few counts of this clonotype. The V and J genes are TRBV5-1 and TRBJ1-3; a possible D gene is TRBD1 (5 bases). The V gene's germline CDR1 is SGHRS and CDR2 YFSETQ. This CDR3 contains 11 residues. The V end was cut by 5 bases, the J end by 7 bases, with 7 bases between. The CDR3 nucleotides read TGCGCCAGCAGTGAGGGGAACACCATATATTTT. Translating it yields CASSEGNTIYF.

This clonotype has a count of ten or more. V is TRBV12-3 or TRBV12-4 and J is TRBJ1-5; TRBD1 matches at 9 bases. The V segment lost 10 bases and the J segment 0 bases; nucleotides outside the gene matches: 4. This CDR3 has 14 amino acids. The DNA of the CDR3 is TGTGCCACACACAGGGGGCTTAGCAATCAGCCCCAGCATTTT. Translated: CATHRGLSNQPQHF.

This clonotype was counted between two and nine times. The chain employs TRBV11-2 and TRBJ2-7, with D hard to call. The CDR3 sequence is 14 residues long. Trimming took off 0 bases at V and 1 base at J, with 7 bases between the two ends. CDR1 SGHAT and CDR2 FQNNGV come from the germline V gene. The CDR3 DNA is TGTGCCAGCAGCTTAGACGCAGCATCCTACGAGCAGTACTTC. It encodes CASSLDAASYEQYF.

This clonotype was detected many times. The junction and the germline gene differ at one end; a read error may be behind it. The chain carries TRBV7-7 and TRBJ2-1; either TRBD1 or TRBD2 may supply D (6 bases each). The CDR3 is made up of 13 amino acids. Germline CDR1 and CDR2: SSHAT and FNYEAQ (reference sequence). As DNA, the CDR3 is TGTGCTAGCAGCTCAGGGGCGGGATATGAGCAGTTCTTC. It specifies CASSSGAGYEQFF.

This clonotype has at least ten counts. The chain couples TRBV28 to TRBJ2-5; D unresolved. Germline CDR1 is MDHEN and CDR2 is SYDVKM. Deletions cut 4 bases from V and 5 bases from J, with 11 bases between. The CDR3 totals 13 residues. The DNA of the CDR3 is TGTGCCAGCAGTTCCGAGGTATGGGAGACCCAGTACTTC. It is translated as CASSSEVWETQYF.

There are many counts of this clonotype. The V gene is TRBV28, the J gene TRBJ2-5, with D possibly being TRBD1 (7 bases). V gave up 5 bases and J gave up 3 bases, with 13 bases separating them. CDR3 length: 14 residues. Germline loops: CDR1 MDHEN, CDR2 SYDVKM. The CDR3 protein is CASSPRGTEETQYF. In DNA, the CDR3 is TGTGCCAGCAGTCCACGGGGGACAGAAGAGACCCAGTACTTC. Supplemented by reference TRBV28 and TRBJ2-5, the full variable domain reads DVKVTQSSRYLVKRTGEKVFLECVQDMDHENMFWYRQDPGLGLRLIYFSYDVKMKEKGDIPEGYSVSREKKERFSLILESASTNQTSMYLCASSPRGTEETQYFGPGTRLLVL.

The chain joins TRBV5-4 to TRBJ1-4; perhaps TRBD1 as D (5 bases). Per the germline V gene, CDR1 is SGHNT and CDR2 is YYREEE (reference sequence). The CDR3 is 15 amino acids. V was trimmed by 2 bases and J by 3 bases, leaving 11 bases between them. The CDR3 nucleotides read TGTGCCAGCAGCTTACGTACAGGCGCTAATGAAAAACTGTTTTTT. It is translated as CASSLRTGANEKLFF.

J is TRBJ2-7 and V is TRBV29-1; 8 bases line up with TRBD1. Per the germline V gene, CDR1 is SQVTM and CDR2 is ANQGSEA. The ends lost 5 bases at V and 9 bases at J; junction bases unmatched: 18. The CDR3 is 15 amino acids. CDR3: CSVLMSGQVHGVQYF. In DNA form, the CDR3 reads TGCAGCGTTCTGATGTCGGGACAGGTCCACGGCGTGCAGTACTTC.

This clonotype was counted a few times. The V and J genes are TRBV6-4 and TRBJ2-7; 11 nucleotides align to TRBD2. In germline, CDR1 is MRHNA, CDR2 SNTAGT. V trimming: 5 bases; J trimming: 2 bases; junction bases outside the gene matches: 8. This CDR3 contains 16 residues. CDR3 residues: CASSSGTSGLTYEQYF. The CDR3 nucleotides are TGTGCCAGCAGTTCAGGGACTAGCGGATTAACCTACGAGCAGTACTTC.

This chain joins TRBV5-6 and TRBJ2-5; D uncertain. CDR3 length: 15 residues. Germline V gives CDR1 SGHDT, CDR2 YYEEEE. The V end lost 0 bases, the J end lost 1 base, and 10 bases lay between the germline ends. The CDR3 sequence is CASSLEPSPQETQYF. The CDR3 DNA reads TGTGCCAGCAGCTTGGAGCCCTCACCCCAAGAGACCCAGTACTTC. The whole variable domain, filled in from reference TRBV5-6 and TRBJ2-5, reads DAGVTQSPTHLIKTRGQQVTLRCSPKSGHDTVSWYQQALGQGPQFIFQYYEEEERQRGNFPDRFSGHQFPNYSSELNVNALLLGDSALYLCASSLEPSPQETQYFGPGTRLLVL.